This TCR beta chain was captured by sequencing in a study of circulating CD8 cells and anti-PD-1 response in melanoma. The overall study: Anti-PD-1 was first-line therapy for seven of 13 patients.

Overall study results and limits: A small cohort with few responders supplied the baseline and M1 comparisons. DNEG was most diverse; TIGIT repertoires were least diverse.

Each library started from roughly 15 ng of total RNA using the QIAseq Immune Repertoire TCR panel. TCRdb reprocessed the reads via MiXCR and lists one record per CDR3 protein. The data show roughly 1,200 distinct CDR3 sequences, over 5% seen once. From germline, CDR1 is DFQATT and CDR2 SNEGSKA (reference sequence). V lost 0 bases to trimming and J lost 14 bases, with 16 bases between them. This CDR3 is built from 12 residues. Four subsets defined by PD-1 and/or TIGIT were sorted from live CD3+CD8+TCRalphabeta+ cells. In this sample, this clonotype is medium-sized. The antigen is undetermined. The chain couples TRBV20-1 to TRBJ1-1, with D perhaps matching TRBD1 (5 bases). The sequences come from CD8+ T cells from PBMCs, collected at baseline or after one month of anti-PD-1 therapy (not recorded which). This TCR was sampled from a human donor with melanoma. CDR3 DNA: TGCAGTGCTAGAGATTTTCCTCGGGACGACTTCTTT. Protein sequence: CSARDFPRDDFF.